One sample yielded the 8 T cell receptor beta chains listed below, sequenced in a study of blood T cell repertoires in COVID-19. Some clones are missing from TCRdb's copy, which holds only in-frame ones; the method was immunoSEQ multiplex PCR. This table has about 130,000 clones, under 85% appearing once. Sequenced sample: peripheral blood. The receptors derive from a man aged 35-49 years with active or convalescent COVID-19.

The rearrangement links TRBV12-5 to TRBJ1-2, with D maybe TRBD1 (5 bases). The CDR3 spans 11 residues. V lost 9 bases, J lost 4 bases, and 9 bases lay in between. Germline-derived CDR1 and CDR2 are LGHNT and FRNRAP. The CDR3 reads CASSQGYGYTF. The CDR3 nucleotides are TGTGCTAGCTCCCAGGGCTATGGCTACACCTTC.

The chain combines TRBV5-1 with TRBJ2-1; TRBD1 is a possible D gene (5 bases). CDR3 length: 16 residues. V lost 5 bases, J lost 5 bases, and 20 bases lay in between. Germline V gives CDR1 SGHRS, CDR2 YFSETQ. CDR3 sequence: CASSPPKGATDNEQFF. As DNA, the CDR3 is TGCGCCAGCAGTCCCCCCAAAGGGGCGACTGACAATGAGCAGTTCTTC.

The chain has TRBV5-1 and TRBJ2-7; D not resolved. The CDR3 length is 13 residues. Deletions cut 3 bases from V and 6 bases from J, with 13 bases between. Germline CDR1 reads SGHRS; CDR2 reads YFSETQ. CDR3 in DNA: TGCGCCAGCAGCTCTAAGGAGATGGTCGAGCAGTACTTC. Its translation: CASSSKEMVEQYF.

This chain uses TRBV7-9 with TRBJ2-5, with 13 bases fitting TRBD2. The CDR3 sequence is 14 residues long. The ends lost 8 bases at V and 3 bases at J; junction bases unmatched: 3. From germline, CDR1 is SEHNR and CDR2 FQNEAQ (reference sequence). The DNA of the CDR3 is TGTGCCAGCCCTGGACTAGCGGGGGAAGAGACCCAGTACTTC. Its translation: CASPGLAGEETQYF.

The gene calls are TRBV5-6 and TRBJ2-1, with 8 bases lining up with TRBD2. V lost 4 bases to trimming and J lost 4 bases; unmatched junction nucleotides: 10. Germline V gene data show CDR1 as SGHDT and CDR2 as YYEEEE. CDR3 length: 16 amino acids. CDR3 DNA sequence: TGTGCCAGCAGCCCCTACAGCGGGGGACTTTACAATGAGCAGTTCTTC. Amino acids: CASSPYSGGLYNEQFF.

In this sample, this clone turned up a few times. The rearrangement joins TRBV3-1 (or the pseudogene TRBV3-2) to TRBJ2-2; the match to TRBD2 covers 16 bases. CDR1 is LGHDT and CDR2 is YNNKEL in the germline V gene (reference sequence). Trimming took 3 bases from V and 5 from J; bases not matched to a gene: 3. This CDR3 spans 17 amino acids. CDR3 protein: CASSQGLAGGRTGELFF. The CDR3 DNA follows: TGTGCCAGCAGCCAGGGACTAGCGGGGGGGCGAACCGGGGAGCTGTTTTTT.

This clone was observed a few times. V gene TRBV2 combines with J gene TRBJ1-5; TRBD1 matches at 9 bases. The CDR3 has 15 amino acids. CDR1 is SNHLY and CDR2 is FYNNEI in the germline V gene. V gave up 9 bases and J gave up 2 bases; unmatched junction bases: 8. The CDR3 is CASKGDRVRNQPQHF. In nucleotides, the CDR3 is TGTGCCAGTAAGGGGGACAGGGTGCGCAATCAGCCCCAGCATTTT. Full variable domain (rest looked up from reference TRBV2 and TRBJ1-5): EPEVTQTPSHQVTQMGQEVILRCVPISNHLYFYWYRQILGQKVEFLVSFYNNEISEKSEIFDDQFSVERPDGSNFTLKIRSTKLEDSAMYFCASKGDRVRNQPQHFGDGTRLSIL.

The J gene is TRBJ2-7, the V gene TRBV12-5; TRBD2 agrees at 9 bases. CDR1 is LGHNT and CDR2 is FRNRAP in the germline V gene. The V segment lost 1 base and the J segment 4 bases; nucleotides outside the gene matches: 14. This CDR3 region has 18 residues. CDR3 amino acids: CASGLGPFVVSGGYEQYF. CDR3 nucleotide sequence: TGTGCTAGTGGTTTGGGACCATTTGTTGTTAGCGGGGGTTACGAGCAGTACTTC.